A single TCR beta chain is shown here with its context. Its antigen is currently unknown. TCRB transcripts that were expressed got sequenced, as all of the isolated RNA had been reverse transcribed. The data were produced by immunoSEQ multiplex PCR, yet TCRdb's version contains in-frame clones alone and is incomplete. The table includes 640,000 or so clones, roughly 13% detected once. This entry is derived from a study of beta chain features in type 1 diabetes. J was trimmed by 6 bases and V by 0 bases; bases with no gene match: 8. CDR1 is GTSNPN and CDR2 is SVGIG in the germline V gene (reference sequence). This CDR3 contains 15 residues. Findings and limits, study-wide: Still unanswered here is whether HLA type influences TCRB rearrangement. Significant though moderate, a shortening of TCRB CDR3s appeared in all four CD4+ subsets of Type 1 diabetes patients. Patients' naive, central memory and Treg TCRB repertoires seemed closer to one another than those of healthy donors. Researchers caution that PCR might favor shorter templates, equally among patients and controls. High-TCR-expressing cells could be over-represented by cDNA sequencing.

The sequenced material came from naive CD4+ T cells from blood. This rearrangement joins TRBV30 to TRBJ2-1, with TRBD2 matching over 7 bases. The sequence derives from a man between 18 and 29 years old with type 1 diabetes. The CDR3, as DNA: TGTGCCTGGAGTGTATGGGGCACGGGGGGCAATGAGCAGTTCTTC. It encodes CAWSVWGTGGNEQFF. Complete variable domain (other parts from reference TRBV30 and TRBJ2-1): SQTIHQWPATLVQPVGSPLSLECTVEGTSNPNLYWYRQAAGRGLQLLFYSVGIGQISSEVPQNLSASRPQDRQFILSSKKLLLSDSGFYLCAWSVWGTGGNEQFFGPGTRLTVL.